This T cell receptor (beta chain) was documented in a study of early T cells in non-severe SARS-CoV-2 infection. As for the study in general: Chains from this unsorted whole-blood bulk RNA could not be paired. Study-wide results and caveats: Database matching using VDJdb favored anti-spike CD8 responses, with private and CD4 specificities left missing.

This clonotype was picked up a small number of times. Its target is unknown. Unique molecular identifier tags were affixed to discrete cDNA molecules. TCRdb re-called the 5' RACE reads with MiXCR, one entry per CDR3 protein. This table holds roughly 34,000 distinct CDR3 sequences, less than 8.5% found once. The sequenced sample was whole blood, obtained at baseline. This clonotype originated in an adult who was a healthcare worker with PCR-confirmed SARS-CoV-2 infection or an uninfected control (not recorded which).

The DNA of the CDR3 is TGCAGCGTTCTTGGTCTCGACTCCCCCAATGAGCAGTTCTTC. Translated: CSVLGLDSPNEQFF. The gene calls are TRBV29-1 and TRBJ2-1; D is ambiguous. Germline CDR1 SQVTM, CDR2 ANQGSEA. This CDR3 comprises 14 residues. Trimming stripped 5 bases from V and 6 bases from J, with 17 bases between.